A single sample gave rise to the 29 T cell receptor beta chains below, sequenced in a study of siplizumab effects on memory and regulatory T cells. Repertoires were generated with immunoSEQ multiplex PCR, while TCRdb's copy carries only in-frame clones and drops some. The table has 70,000 or so clones, about 89% seen once; the top ten hold around 28%. The sequenced material came from CD8+ T cells sorted from blood. The receptors were sampled from a human donor in good health.

As to this clone: Compared with germline, one end of the junction differs, possibly owing to a read error. CDR3 sequence (DNA): TGTGCCAGCAGCGTAGAGCCAGGAGCAAGGGGGAACGCTGAAGCTTTCTTT. Translating it yields CASSVEPGARGNAEAFF. The chain has TRBV9 and TRBJ1-1; possible D gene TRBD1, 6 bases. This CDR3 has 17 amino acids. CDR1 SGDLS and CDR2 YYNGEE come from the germline V gene.

V usage is TRBV7-9 and J usage is TRBJ2-1; TRBD2 matches at 10 bases. This CDR3 has 16 amino acids. After removal of 8 bases from V and 6 bases from J, the junction contained 13 bases not matched to a gene. Looked up from germline, CDR1 is SEHNR and CDR2 is FQNEAQ (reference sequence). The CDR3 region is CASGIPGLAMFNEQFF. CDR3 coding DNA: TGTGCCAGCGGCATACCGGGACTAGCGATGTTCAATGAGCAGTTCTTC.

The chain combines TRBV6-6 with TRBJ2-2, with TRBD2 matching 9 bases. Unmatched junction bases numbered 4, after V lost 2 bases and J lost 6 bases. CDR3 length equals 15 residues. CDR1 and CDR2 from the germline V gene are MNHNY and SVGAGI (reference sequence). The CDR3 here is CASSYVAGVAGELFF. The CDR3 DNA follows: TGTGCCAGCAGTTACGTAGCGGGAGTGGCCGGGGAGCTGTTTTTT.

The rearrangement joins TRBV5-1 to TRBJ2-7; a possible D gene is TRBD1 (6 bases). Germline V gene data show CDR1 as SGHRS and CDR2 as YFSETQ. Trimming cost V 4 bases and J 7 bases, with 21 bases left between them. The CDR3 is 15 amino acids. CDR3 in amino acids: CASSASTGDLREQYF. CDR3 coding DNA: TGCGCCAGCAGCGCATCGACAGGTGACCTACGAGAGCAGTACTTC.

The rearrangement links TRBV5-8 to TRBJ1-5, with D maybe TRBD1 (5 bases). The germline gives CDR1 SGHTS, CDR2 YDEGEE. Trimming left V 3 bases short and J 7 bases short, with 17 bases between. The CDR3 covers 15 residues. The CDR3 DNA reads as TGTGCCAGCAGCTATGGGGTGTTTGGGGACCAGCCCCAGCATTTT. Its translation is CASSYGVFGDQPQHF. Filled out from reference TRBV5-8 and TRBJ1-5, the complete variable domain reads EAGVTQSPTHLIKTRGQQATLRCSPISGHTSVYWYQQALGLGLQFLLWYDEGEERNRGNFPPRFSGRQFPNYSSELNVNALELEDSALYLCASSYGVFGDQPQHFGDGTRLSIL.

This chain links TRBV5-4 with TRBJ1-2, with unresolved D. Germline CDR1 reads SGHNT; CDR2 reads YYREEE (reference sequence). V was cut by 2 bases and J by 4 bases, with 9 bases left in between. The CDR3 spans 13 residues. Here the CDR3 DNA reads TGTGCCAGCAGCTTCTGGGGTACCTATGGCTACACCTTC. It codes for CASSFWGTYGYTF.

The J gene is TRBJ2-7, the V gene TRBV5-1, with D perhaps matching TRBD1 (5 bases). Germline lookup yields CDR1 SGHRS and CDR2 YFSETQ. CDR3 length: 14 amino acids. With 2 bases removed from V and 5 bases from J, the gap between germline ends came to 14 bases. The CDR3 DNA follows: TGCGCCAGCAGCTTAAGAAAGGGGATCAACGAGCAGTACTTC. Amino acid sequence: CASSLRKGINEQYF. Looking up the rest from reference TRBV5-1 and TRBJ2-7 gives the full variable domain: KAGVTQTPRYLIKTRGQQVTLSCSPISGHRSVSWYQQTPGQGLQFLFEYFSETQRNKGNFPGRFSGRQFSNSRSEMNVSTLELGDSALYLCASSLRKGINEQYFGPGTRLTVT.

This clone was seen once. The chain combines TRBV10-3 with TRBJ1-4, with TRBD1 matching over 7 bases. The V and J ends lost 10 bases and 8 bases, in that order; junction bases with no gene match: 10. Germline V lookup: CDR1 ENHRY, CDR2 SYGVKD. This CDR3 is 13 amino acids long. CDR3 coding DNA: TGTGCCACTCGAACAGGGGAAGAGGAAAAACTGTTTTTT. Its translation: CATRTGEEEKLFF.

This sequence joins TRBV2 and TRBJ2-5; TRBD1 might be the D (6 bases). The germline V gene has CDR1 SNHLY and CDR2 FYNNEI. The V end lost 7 bases, the J end lost 7 bases, and 19 bases lay between the germline ends. This CDR3 region has 14 residues. The CDR3 bases are TGTGCCAGCAACCGGGACACGTCTTTGGCGACCCAGTACTTC. It codes for CASNRDTSLATQYF.

The gene calls are TRBV5-5 and TRBJ2-7, with 9 bases fitting TRBD1. In germline, CDR1 is SGHKS, CDR2 YYEKEE (reference sequence). The V segment lost 4 bases and the J segment 4 bases; nucleotides outside the gene matches: 6. CDR3 length equals 14 residues. CDR3 residues: CASSLGQGLYEQYF. In nucleotides, the CDR3 is TGTGCCAGCAGCCTCGGACAGGGGTTATACGAGCAGTACTTC. Full variable domain (outside the CDR3, taken from reference TRBV5-5 and TRBJ2-7): DAGVTQSPTHLIKTRGQQVTLRCSPISGHKSVSWYQQVLGQGPQFIFQYYEKEERGRGNFPDRFSARQFPNYSSELNVNALLLGDSALYLCASSLGQGLYEQYFGPGTRLTVT.

The chain recombines TRBV4-1 with TRBJ1-1, with D perhaps matching TRBD1 (6 bases). Germline values: CDR1 MGHRA, CDR2 YSYEKL. The V end lost 0 bases, the J end lost 3 bases, and 11 bases lay between the germline ends. The CDR3 consists of 15 residues. CDR3 nucleotide sequence: TGCGCCAGCAGCCAAGAGTACAGGGAGGACACTGAAGCTTTCTTT. Translation: CASSQEYREDTEAFF.

The gene calls are TRBV9 and TRBJ2-7; D is possibly TRBD1 or TRBD2 (5 bases each). Trimming stripped 0 bases from V and 2 bases from J, with 15 bases between. The CDR3 sequence is 16 residues long. The germline V gene has CDR1 SGDLS and CDR2 YYNGEE. This CDR3 is CASSVAPGTATYEQYF. CDR3 nucleotides: TGTGCCAGCAGCGTAGCCCCCGGGACGGCTACCTACGAGCAGTACTTC.

Details on this clone: This sample also contains other DNA sequences that code for the same CDR3. This chain joins TRBV18 and TRBJ2-7; D may match TRBD1 or TRBD2 (5 bases each). In germline, CDR1 is KGHSH, CDR2 LQKENI. Trimming removed 2 bases at V and 0 bases at J, with 5 bases between. The CDR3 sequence is 13 residues long. The CDR3 here is CASSPGTSYEQYF. The CDR3 coding sequence is TGTGCCAGCTCACCAGGGACCTCCTACGAGCAGTACTTC. The variable domain in full, completed from reference TRBV18 and TRBJ2-7, reads NAGVMQNPRHLVRRRGQEARLRCSPMKGHSHVYWYRQLPEEGLKFMVYLQKENIIDESGMPKERFSAEFPKEGPSILRIQQVVRGDSAAYFCASSPGTSYEQYFGPGTRLTVT.

This clone came up once. The gene calls are TRBV6-5 and TRBJ2-7; D is perhaps TRBD1 or TRBD2 (5 bases each). With 4 bases removed from V and 6 bases from J, the gap between germline ends came to 22 bases. CDR1 is MNHEY, CDR2 SVGAGI, per germline. There are 16 residues in the CDR3. CDR3 protein: CASSSEKLRDRSEQYF. The CDR3 nucleotides are TGTGCCAGCAGTTCCGAAAAACTCCGGGACCGGAGCGAGCAGTACTTC.

This sequence joins TRBV14 and TRBJ1-2; 10 nucleotides match TRBD1. This CDR3 has 16 amino acids. J gave up 5 bases and V 1 base, and 7 bases lay outside the gene matches. CDR1 is SGHDN and CDR2 is FVKESK in the germline V gene. The CDR3 DNA reads as TGTGCCAGCAGCCAAGGGGACAGGGGTGCGTTTTATGGCTACACCTTC. Protein product: CASSQGDRGAFYGYTF. The whole variable domain, filled in from reference TRBV14 and TRBJ1-2, reads EAGVTQFPSHSVIEKGQTVTLRCDPISGHDNLYWYRRVMGKEIKFLLHFVKESKQDESGMPNNRFLAERTGGTYSTLKVQPAELEDSGVYFCASSQGDRGAFYGYTFGSGTRLTVV.

CDR3 in DNA: TGTGCCAGCAGCTTCGGGGACGCCGACGACGAGCAGTACTTC. Encoded protein: CASSFGDADDEQYF. The chain has TRBV7-6 and TRBJ2-7; either TRBD1 or TRBD2 may fit D (5 bases each). The CDR3 has 14 residues. CDR1 is SGHVS and CDR2 is FNYEAQ in the germline V gene. Trimming left V 3 bases short and J 5 bases short, with 14 bases between.

The chain employs TRBV19 and TRBJ1-2, with unresolved D. Trimming left V 3 bases short and J 8 bases short, with 19 bases between. The germline V gene encodes CDR1 LNHDA and CDR2 SQIVND (reference sequence). The CDR3 totals 15 residues. The CDR3 loop is CASSIPVHSHDGYTF. The CDR3 DNA reads TGTGCCAGTAGTATCCCCGTCCACAGCCACGACGGCTACACCTTC.

This chain connects TRBV4-1 to TRBJ2-5; D gene uncertain. Germline CDR1 MGHRA, CDR2 YSYEKL. Trimming shortened V by 3 bases and J by 1 base, and 9 bases separated the two germline ends. The CDR3 extends over 14 amino acids. The CDR3 loop is CASSQKLAQETQYF. In DNA form, the CDR3 reads TGCGCCAGCAGCCAGAAGTTAGCCCAAGAGACCCAGTACTTC.

As regards this clone: In the same sample, other DNA sequences code for this CDR3. The chain carries TRBV7-2 and TRBJ1-1; perhaps TRBD1 as D (5 bases). The CDR3 covers 12 residues. Germline CDR1 reads SGHTA; CDR2 reads FQGNSA. V was clipped by 1 base and J by 6 bases, with 6 bases between them. The CDR3 protein is CASSLGGPEAFF. The CDR3, as DNA: TGTGCCAGCAGCTTAGGGGGACCTGAAGCTTTCTTT.

The rearrangement uses TRBV27 and TRBJ2-1; D is perhaps TRBD1 (6 bases). This CDR3 is 16 amino acids long. Germline CDR1 MNHEY, CDR2 SMNVEV (reference sequence). V was pared by 8 bases and J by 3 bases, with 20 bases between. CDR3 coding DNA: TGTGCCAGCCTTGGGTTACAGGGTTTTGGCTACAATGAGCAGTTCTTC. The encoded protein is CASLGLQGFGYNEQFF.

In its sample, this clone was seen many times. This chain joins TRBV4-1 and TRBJ1-4; unclear D gene. The CDR3 has 15 residues. Germline lookup yields CDR1 MGHRA and CDR2 YSYEKL. With 0 bases removed from V and 7 bases from J, the gap between germline ends came to 12 bases. The CDR3 reads CASSQDPLLGEKLFF. The CDR3 DNA is TGCGCCAGCAGCCAAGACCCCCTTCTGGGTGAAAAACTGTTTTTT.

V gene TRBV5-4 combines with J gene TRBJ1-1; D not resolved. Trimming pared 4 bases from V and 6 bases from J, leaving 10 bases between. The CDR3 spans 12 residues. CDR1 SGHNT and CDR2 YYREEE come from the germline V gene (reference sequence). The CDR3 region has the DNA TGTGCCAGCAGCCCGGAACTGGCTGAAGCTTTCTTT. It codes for CASSPELAEAFF.

The genes are TRBV7-9 and TRBJ2-7; D unclear. The germline V and J ends were trimmed by 1 base and 7 bases, with 8 bases remaining between them. The CDR3 has 12 amino acids. Germline values: CDR1 SEHNR, CDR2 FQNEAQ (reference sequence). The DNA of the CDR3 is TGTGCCAGCAGCTTAGAAGTTCGGGAGCAGTACTTC. Its translation: CASSLEVREQYF.

This clone has just a few counts. The chain is built from TRBV5-4 and TRBJ1-2; weak D call: TRBD1 (6 bases). V gave up 2 bases and J gave up 4 bases, with 9 bases separating them. This CDR3 is built from 13 residues. The V gene's germline CDR1 is SGHNT and CDR2 YYREEE (reference sequence). The CDR3 is CASSLTGPYGYTF. The CDR3 DNA reads TGTGCCAGCAGCTTAACAGGGCCCTATGGCTACACCTTC.

V is TRBV5-6 and J is TRBJ2-7; D is possibly TRBD1 or TRBD2 (5 bases each). CDR1 SGHDT and CDR2 YYEEEE come from the germline V gene. V was trimmed by 0 bases and J by 2 bases, leaving 9 bases between them. The CDR3 spans 14 residues. In nucleotides, the CDR3 is TGTGCCAGCAGCTTGGGGGGGAATCCCTACGAGCAGTACTTC. It specifies CASSLGGNPYEQYF. Combining the CDR3 with reference TRBV5-6 and TRBJ2-7 gives the whole variable domain DAGVTQSPTHLIKTRGQQVTLRCSPKSGHDTVSWYQQALGQGPQFIFQYYEEEERQRGNFPDRFSGHQFPNYSSELNVNALLLGDSALYLCASSLGGNPYEQYFGPGTRLTVT.

This sequence joins TRBV27 and TRBJ1-5, with 7 bases that match TRBD1. J lost 7 bases, V lost 4 bases, and 7 bases had no gene match. Germline V gene data show CDR1 as MNHEY and CDR2 as SMNVEV (reference sequence). CDR3 length: 14 amino acids. The CDR3 here is CASSSQGMGQPQHF. The CDR3, as DNA: TGTGCCAGCAGTTCACAGGGGATGGGACAGCCCCAGCATTTT.

The chain employs TRBV7-9 and TRBJ1-4, with D tentatively TRBD1 (5 bases). Looked up from germline, CDR1 is SEHNR and CDR2 is FQNEAQ (reference sequence). There are 15 residues in the CDR3. V gave up 2 bases and J gave up 4 bases, with 11 bases separating them. As DNA, the CDR3 is TGTGCCAGCAGCTTATGGGGGGAGATTAATGAAAAACTGTTTTTT. Amino acids: CASSLWGEINEKLFF.

Comments on this clone: Distinct nucleotide sequences in the sample also encode this CDR3. The chain combines TRBV9 with TRBJ1-5; maybe TRBD1 (5 bases). V gave up 0 bases and J gave up 4 bases, with 8 bases separating them. Germline V gene lookup returns CDR1 SGDLS and CDR2 YYNGEE. The CDR3 consists of 14 residues. The DNA for the CDR3 is TGTGCCAGCAGCGTAGGCGACAGTAATCAGCCCCAGCATTTT. Its translation is CASSVGDSNQPQHF.

The chain joins TRBV9 to TRBJ2-1; D is uncertain. The V gene's germline CDR1 is SGDLS and CDR2 YYNGEE. The germline V and J ends were trimmed by 3 bases and 8 bases, with 15 bases remaining between them. CDR3 length: 14 amino acids. The CDR3 DNA follows: TGTGCCAGCAGCGAAGGCTCTTGGGCGGATGAGCAGTTCTTC. Protein product: CASSEGSWADEQFF.